What follows is one TCR beta chain and its context. This entry is derived from a study of shared clonotypes between healthy human individuals. Overall study context: Each donor's CD4 naive and CD4 memory cells filled three plates apiece, CD8 naive two, and CD8 memory one.

The data were produced by immunoSEQ multiplex PCR, yet TCRdb's version contains in-frame clones alone and is incomplete. The sample has around 2.1 million clones; 90% to 95% are singletons. CD45RO negativity and positive selection for CCR7 defined naive CD8 cells, a population that excluded terminally differentiated effector memory CD45RA+ cells. The J segment lost 1 base and the V segment lost 3 bases, leaving 14 bases of the junction unmatched. This CDR3 is 19 amino acids long. The germline V gene has CDR1 SEHNR and CDR2 FQNEAQ (reference sequence). The rearrangement joins TRBV7-9 to TRBJ1-4; TRBD1 matches 7 bases. Sequencing was carried out using naive CD8+ T cells from PBMCs. The source is a young man in good health. Some clones in this sample may be carry-over from other donors' samples. CDR3 DNA: TGTGCCAGCAGCTTGGGATCCTCCCTCCGACAGGGAACTAATGAAAAACTGTTTTTT. Amino acid sequence: CASSLGSSLRQGTNEKLFF. Full variable domain (remainder filled in from reference TRBV7-9 and TRBJ1-4): DTGVSQNPRHKITKRGQNVTFRCDPISEHNRLYWYRQTLGQGPEFLTYFQNEAQLEKSRLLSDRFSAERPKGSFSTLEIQRTEQGDSAMYLCASSLGSSLRQGTNEKLFFGSGTQLSVL.